Shown below are 7 T cell receptor beta chains from a single sample sequenced in a study of blood T cell repertoires in COVID-19 (dated by TCRdb to the early 2020s). Library method: the immunoSEQ multiplex PCR assay. The table was pulled from immuneACCESS by TCRdb, which kept in-frame rearrangements only. Such tables lose some clones; where checked, under half of the loss comes from unresolved V genes, and the rest has no known cause. For this sample there are roughly 240,000 clones; about 90% appear just once. The ten largest clones represent over 3% of the sample. The specimen was peripheral blood. These receptors all stem from a woman in her thirties who had recovered from COVID-19.

This sequence joins TRBV7-2 and TRBJ1-1, with 7 bases matching TRBD1. The CDR3 length is 15 residues. The V segment lost 5 bases and the J segment 3 bases; nucleotides outside the gene matches: 9. Per germline, CDR1 SGHTA and CDR2 FQGNSA. The CDR3: CASSLRAGGYTEAFF. In DNA form, the CDR3 reads TGTGCCAGCAGCCTGCGGGCAGGGGGATACACTGAAGCTTTCTTT.

This chain connects TRBV5-1 to TRBJ1-1; D not certain. CDR1 is SGHRS and CDR2 is YFSETQ in the germline V gene. The CDR3 sequence is 13 residues long. Trimming cost V 0 bases and J 6 bases, with 9 bases left between them. CDR3 sequence (DNA): TGCGCCAGCAGCTTGGTTGCGAGGGCTGAAGCTTTCTTT. Its translation: CASSLVARAEAFF.

Worth noting for this clone: Additional DNA sequences in this sample encode the identical CDR3. CDR3 protein: CASSVVAGEYGELFF. The CDR3 nucleotides read TGTGCCAGCAGTGTGGTAGCGGGGGAGTACGGGGAGCTGTTTTTT. The V call is TRBV2, the J call TRBJ2-2; 9 bases align to TRBD2. Germline CDR1 reads SNHLY; CDR2 reads FYNNEI. The CDR3 has 15 residues. The trim removed 4 bases at V and 7 bases at J, leaving 7 bases unmatched.

The gene calls are TRBV4-3 and TRBJ2-5, with D maybe TRBD2 (7 bases). Trimming removed 3 bases at V and 5 bases at J, with 16 bases between. The CDR3 totals 15 residues. Per germline, CDR1 LGHNA and CDR2 YSLEER. CDR3: CASSQGAGVPETQYF. The CDR3 bases are TGCGCCAGCAGCCAGGGGGCGGGAGTTCCCGAGACCCAGTACTTC.

The CDR3 is CATRTSGIDTQYF. The CDR3 nucleotides read TGTGCCACCCGGACTAGCGGTATAGATACGCAGTATTTT. The rearrangement uses TRBV10-3 and TRBJ2-3; 10 nucleotides align to TRBD2. The CDR3 runs 13 residues. Germline V CDR1 and CDR2: ENHRY, SYGVKD. After removal of 10 bases from V and 5 bases from J, the junction contained 6 bases not matched to a gene.

V is TRBV5-1 and J is TRBJ2-1; weak D call: TRBD2 (7 bases). The germline V gene encodes CDR1 SGHRS and CDR2 YFSETQ. The CDR3 covers 17 residues. V was pared by 4 bases and J by 6 bases, with 23 bases between. The CDR3 reads CASSPFTGTGGFNEQFF. As DNA, the CDR3 is TGCGCCAGCAGCCCGTTTACAGGGACGGGGGGCTTCAATGAGCAGTTCTTC. The entire variable domain, with the rest obtained from reference TRBV5-1 and TRBJ2-1, is as follows: KAGVTQTPRYLIKTRGQQVTLSCSPISGHRSVSWYQQTPGQGLQFLFEYFSETQRNKGNFPGRFSGRQFSNSRSEMNVSTLELGDSALYLCASSPFTGTGGFNEQFFGPGTRLTVL.

This clone was found once. The chain couples TRBV18 to TRBJ1-1; D is unresolved. Germline lookup yields CDR1 KGHSH and CDR2 LQKENI. This CDR3 region has 13 residues. Trimming took 2 bases from V and 1 from J, leaving 5 bases between them. CDR3 in amino acids: CASSPKANTEAFF. CDR3 bases: TGTGCCAGCTCACCAAAAGCGAACACTGAAGCTTTCTTT.